This paragraph reports one TCR beta chain. The antigen is undetermined. V lost 7 bases and J lost 1; bases outside the gene matches: 3. The CDR3 is 12 amino acids. Germline V gene data show CDR1 as SQVTM and CDR2 as ANQGSEA. The data were obtained in a study of cytomegalovirus exposure and HLA in healthy donors. Study results and caveats: A highly shared variant cluster was judged a likely technical artifact. Most TCR beta V segments were productive about 90% or about 30% of the time in an earlier analysis.

The PCR contained 60 Vbeta and 13 Jbeta primers. Using immunoSEQ multiplex PCR, the repertoire was profiled, and TCRdb retains in-frame clones only, with some absent. The sample yields 130,000 to 150,000 clones, approximately 73% seen once. The V call is TRBV29-1, the J call TRBJ1-1; 7 bases fit TRBD1. The receptor was isolated from a human donor in good health. Sequences were obtained from PBMCs. The CDR3 bases are TGCAGCGGGGGACAGCAGAACACTGAAGCTTTCTTT. Amino acids: CSGGQQNTEAFF.